This T cell receptor beta chain was captured in a study of blood T cell repertoires in COVID-19. Background on the study: Sites across the United States, Italy and Spain contributed samples from acute and convalescent COVID-19. T cells, B-cell-depleted T cells, or PBMCs provided the cDNA or gDNA that served as material.

Original analysis: By means of reference gene primer amplification, nucleated cell counts were estimated. The assay was immunoSEQ multiplex PCR, and TCRdb's table has in-frame clones only and misses some. V and J calls and clone size follow that table, whereas D and trimming were derived from the DNA. The repertoire includes about 250,000 clones, approximately 80% of them detected once, and 4.9% sits in the top ten. CDR3 length: 14 amino acids. Trimming cost V 11 bases and J 1 base, with 16 bases left between them. CDR1 and CDR2 from the germline V gene are WSHSY and SAAADI. The chain is built from TRBV10-2 and TRBJ2-3; D possibly corresponds to TRBD2 (5 bases). The receptor's source is an elderly woman with active or convalescent COVID-19. Sequencing input: peripheral blood. The DNA of the CDR3 is TGCGCCGTCAGGAGGTCCGGACGCACAGATACGCAGTATTTT. Translation: CAVRRSGRTDTQYF.